This entry describes one TCR beta chain. Its antigen is not identified. This table comes from immunoSEQ multiplex PCR, and its TCRdb copy is limited to in-frame clones, with some not included. The repertoire holds roughly 99,000 clones, with roughly nine tenths as singletons. The data originate from a study of T cell responses to AZD1222 COVID-19 vaccine. The overall study: It was second doses at about 4 or about 12 weeks that were pooled. General study results and limits: Per reports, nearly half of all spike-specific TCRs target regions that are unmutated in variants. Donor demographics were predominantly white British with a female majority; clonal diversity may be underestimated. The study sampled repertoires only after the peak T cell response.

CDR1 and CDR2 (germline): MDHEN, SYDVKM. Trimming removed 5 bases from V and 2 bases from J, with 13 bases in between. The CDR3 has 14 amino acids. Sequences were derived from peripheral blood, sampled on day 0 of AZD1222 vaccination. The clonotype originates from an adult in good health. The chain combines TRBV28 with TRBJ2-7, with D possibly matching TRBD2 (6 bases). The CDR3 DNA sequence: TGTGCCAGCAGTACCACTAGCAGGGCCTACGAGCAGTACTTC. As protein: CASSTTSRAYEQYF.